The 32 T cell receptor beta chains listed next were all sequenced from one sample in a study of T cell clonotyping in hematopoietic cell transplantation (dated by TCRdb to the early 2020s). The protocol used for the library was the immunoSEQ multiplex PCR assay. TCRdb carries this immuneACCESS record with in-frame sequences only. Its versions omit some clonotypes, under half of them owing to an unresolved V gene in the studies checked, with the rest unexplained. Counted in this sample were about 36,000 clones; 80% to 90% of them appeared once. Approximately 2% of the sample goes to the ten largest clones. Sequencing used peripheral blood mononuclear cells. These receptors were obtained from a woman aged 35 to 49 in good health. Some clones in this sample may be carry-over from other donors' samples.

V and J are TRBV30 and TRBJ1-1; TRBD1 matches 9 bases. CDR1 GTSNPN and CDR2 SVGIG come from the germline V gene (reference sequence). The V gene end was trimmed by 8 bases and the J gene end by 1 base; junction bases not matched to a gene: 5. The CDR3 has 13 residues. The CDR3 region has the DNA TGTGCCGGGAACAGGGGGCCGAACACTGAAGCTTTCTTT. Protein product: CAGNRGPNTEAFF.

The chain is built from TRBV29-1 and TRBJ1-5, with D possibly being TRBD1 (5 bases). The CDR3 is made up of 12 amino acids. Germline V CDR1 and CDR2: SQVTM, ANQGSEA. The DNA of the CDR3 is TGCAGTGCCAGGGATAGCAATCAGCCCCAGCATTTT. Translating it yields CSARDSNQPQHF. Based on the CDR3 plus reference TRBV29-1 and TRBJ1-5, the full variable domain is SAVISQKPSRDICQRGTSLTIQCQVDSQVTMMFWYRQQPGQSLTLIATANQGSEATYESGFVIDKFPISRPNLTFSTLTVSNMSPEDSSIYLCSARDSNQPQHFGDGTRLSIL.

The chain has TRBV9 and TRBJ1-2; D perhaps matches TRBD1 (6 bases). The V end lost 4 bases, the J end lost 4 bases, and 20 bases lay between the germline ends. The CDR3 runs 16 residues. Germline V gene sequence: CDR1 SGDLS, CDR2 YYNGEE. The CDR3, as DNA: TGTGCCAGCAGCCCAGGGGCCGGGACAACTCTCTATGGCTACACCTTC. Amino acid sequence: CASSPGAGTTLYGYTF.

This clone has just one count. The rearrangement links TRBV28 to TRBJ1-1; unclear D gene. The V end lost 7 bases, the J end lost 4 bases, and 13 bases lay between the germline ends. The germline CDR1 and CDR2 sequences are MDHEN and SYDVKM. CDR3 length equals 13 residues. The DNA of the CDR3 is TGTGCCAGCATACTCGATTGGGGCACTGAAGCTTTCTTT. Its translation: CASILDWGTEAFF.

The genes are TRBV28 and TRBJ1-1; TRBD1 is a possible D gene (5 bases). The V gene lost 3 bases and the J gene lost 7 bases, with 15 bases spanning the gap. This CDR3 contains 14 residues. Germline loops: CDR1 MDHEN, CDR2 SYDVKM. The CDR3 DNA follows: TGTGCCAGCAGTTTGGCGCGGTCGGGGCTTGAAGCTTTCTTT. Protein sequence: CASSLARSGLEAFF.

The chain joins TRBV9 to TRBJ1-2, with 9 bases aligning to TRBD1. CDR3 size: 17 residues. Unmatched junction bases numbered 10, after V lost 4 bases and J lost 0 bases. Germline V gene sequence: CDR1 SGDLS, CDR2 YYNGEE. For the CDR3, the DNA is TGTGCCAGCAGCCTAGAGCCGGGACAGGGAACTAACTATGGCTACACCTTC. The encoded protein is CASSLEPGQGTNYGYTF.

The chain carries TRBV6-5 and TRBJ1-3; D perhaps matches TRBD1 (5 bases). The CDR3 spans 15 residues. CDR1 MNHEY and CDR2 SVGAGI come from the germline V gene. Trimming took off 4 bases at V and 0 bases at J, with 10 bases between the two ends. CDR3 amino acids: CASSSTASSGNTIYF. Written as DNA, the CDR3 is TGTGCCAGCAGTTCGACAGCCAGCTCTGGAAACACCATATATTTT.

The CDR3 sequence: CASSLVLGGERYF. The CDR3, as DNA: TGTGCCAGCAGCTTAGTCCTTGGGGGAGAGAGGTACTTC. This chain connects TRBV11-2 to TRBJ2-4, with D perhaps assigned TRBD1 or TRBD2 (5 bases each). Germline V gene data show CDR1 as SGHAT and CDR2 as FQNNGV. The ends were cut back, 1 base at V and 15 bases at J, with 16 bases in the middle. The CDR3 covers 13 residues.

This chain uses TRBV5-1 with TRBJ2-7; TRBD2 might be the D (5 bases). V was trimmed by 4 bases and J by 4 bases, leaving 15 bases between them. Germline assignment: CDR1 SGHRS and CDR2 YFSETQ. The CDR3 consists of 14 residues. The CDR3 sequence: CASSVQPGGYEQYF. DNA for the CDR3: TGCGCCAGCAGCGTACAACCCGGAGGATACGAGCAGTACTTC.

The chain is built from TRBV4-1 and TRBJ1-5; a weak D match, TRBD1 (5 bases). The CDR3 has 18 amino acids. Between the trimmed V and J ends, which lost 0 bases and 0 bases, there was a span of 15 bases. Germline CDR1 and CDR2: MGHRA and YSYEKL. CDR3 region: CASSQEPQGLYSNQPQHF. CDR3 DNA: TGCGCCAGCAGCCAAGAGCCGCAGGGACTCTATAGCAATCAGCCCCAGCATTTT.

This clone was observed a few times. This sequence joins TRBV10-3 and TRBJ2-7; the D is unclear. Germline values: CDR1 ENHRY, CDR2 SYGVKD. The V end lost 4 bases, the J end lost 2 bases, and 12 bases lay between the germline ends. This CDR3 region has 14 residues. CDR3 nucleotides: TGTGCCATCAGTGGTCGGTCCAGGACCTACGAGCAGTACTTC. This codes for CAISGRSRTYEQYF.

The V gene is TRBV4-2, the J gene TRBJ2-1, with D possibly being TRBD1 or TRBD2 (5 bases each). This CDR3 is built from 16 residues. The V gene's germline CDR1 is LGHNA and CDR2 YNFKEQ. The ends were cut back, 5 bases at V and 9 bases at J, with 23 bases in the middle. The CDR3 nucleotides are TGTGCCAGCAGCTCCGGGGAGCAGGGCCCTCAGGGTGAGCAGTTCTTC. Translation: CASSSGEQGPQGEQFF.

J is TRBJ1-2 and V is TRBV7-8; no clear D gene. The CDR3 totals 15 residues. The germline V and J ends were trimmed by 0 bases and 7 bases, with 15 bases remaining between them. Germline CDR1 is SGHVS and CDR2 is FQNEAQ. CDR3 region: CASSLASQYRGGYTF. Written as DNA, the CDR3 is TGTGCCAGCAGCTTAGCTAGCCAGTATAGAGGTGGCTACACCTTC.

The chain has TRBV7-2 and TRBJ2-7; D not certain. The germline CDR1 and CDR2 sequences are SGHTA and FQGNSA. V lost 5 bases to trimming and J lost 2 bases, with 10 bases between them. CDR3 size: 13 residues. The CDR3 reads CASSQPSTYEQYF. The DNA for the CDR3 is TGTGCCAGCAGCCAACCCAGCACCTACGAGCAGTACTTC.

The genes are TRBV4-1 and TRBJ2-5; D remains unclear. The J call is uncertain, as TRBJ2-7 better fits the DNA end. The CDR3 has 14 residues. Germline-derived CDR1 and CDR2 are MGHRA and YSYEKL. CDR3 DNA sequence: TGCGCCAGCAGCCAAGCCCAGATTTCCTACGAGCAGTACTTC. Protein product: CASSQAQISYEQYF.

The V and J genes are TRBV25-1 and TRBJ1-1, with no clear D. The V and J ends lost 0 bases and 1 base respectively, with 12 bases between them. CDR1 and CDR2 from the germline V gene are MGHDK and SYGVNS. CDR3 length: 16 residues. DNA for the CDR3: TGTGCCAGCAGTGAATATCGCGGAGGCGGGAACACTGAAGCTTTCTTT. This translates into CASSEYRGGGNTEAFF.

The chain couples TRBV28 to TRBJ2-3; perhaps TRBD1 as D (6 bases). CDR3 length: 14 amino acids. Per the germline V gene, CDR1 is MDHEN and CDR2 is SYDVKM. V lost 5 bases, J lost 5 bases, and 14 bases lay in between. This CDR3 reads CASSPSTGLDTQYF. For the CDR3, the DNA is TGTGCCAGCAGTCCCTCCACAGGGTTAGATACGCAGTATTTT. Looking up the rest from reference TRBV28 and TRBJ2-3 gives the full variable domain: DVKVTQSSRYLVKRTGEKVFLECVQDMDHENMFWYRQDPGLGLRLIYFSYDVKMKEKGDIPEGYSVSREKKERFSLILESASTNQTSMYLCASSPSTGLDTQYFGPGTRLTVL.

Here the CDR3 reads CASSLGENQVQGYTF. The DNA for the CDR3 is TGCGCCAGCAGCTTGGGGGAGAACCAGGTACAGGGCTACACCTTC. The chain carries TRBV5-1 and TRBJ1-2; no firm D call. V lost 0 bases and J 8 bases, leaving 17 bases between the germline ends. The CDR3 has 15 amino acids. Germline-derived CDR1 and CDR2 are SGHRS and YFSETQ.

V is TRBV28 and J is TRBJ1-5, with TRBD1 matching over 7 bases. The J segment lost 3 bases and the V segment lost 1 base, leaving 6 bases of the junction unmatched. The CDR3 consists of 16 residues. Germline V lookup: CDR1 MDHEN, CDR2 SYDVKM. CDR3 coding DNA: TGTGCCAGCAGTTTATCTGGACAGGCCACCAATCAGCCCCAGCATTTT. Amino acid sequence: CASSLSGQATNQPQHF.

This chain links TRBV18 with TRBJ2-1; TRBD1 is a possible D gene (6 bases). The ends were cut back, 4 bases at V and 15 bases at J, with 10 bases in the middle. Germline V CDR1 and CDR2: KGHSH, LQKENI. The CDR3 is 10 amino acids. CDR3 coding DNA: TGTGCCAGCTCACGGGACACGGTGTTCTTC. This gives the protein CASSRDTVFF.

V gene TRBV5-6 combines with J gene TRBJ1-6, with D maybe TRBD1 (6 bases). The CDR3 runs to 14 residues. Trimming pared 0 bases from V and 7 bases from J, leaving 8 bases between. The V gene's germline CDR1 is SGHDT and CDR2 YYEEEE. The CDR3 DNA is TGTGCCAGCAGCTTGGACAGGGCCAATTCACCCCTCCACTTT. Translation: CASSLDRANSPLHF.

The chain carries TRBV5-6 and TRBJ2-7; TRBD2 matches 7 bases. CDR1 and CDR2 (germline): SGHDT, YYEEEE. The CDR3 extends over 14 amino acids. The V and J ends lost 1 base and 3 bases, in that order; junction bases with no gene match: 4. In DNA form, the CDR3 reads TGTGCCAGCAGCTTGCCCTCGGGGGGCTACGAGCAGTACTTC. Translation gives CASSLPSGGYEQYF. Full variable domain (outside the CDR3, taken from reference TRBV5-6 and TRBJ2-7): DAGVTQSPTHLIKTRGQQVTLRCSPKSGHDTVSWYQQALGQGPQFIFQYYEEEERQRGNFPDRFSGHQFPNYSSELNVNALLLGDSALYLCASSLPSGGYEQYFGPGTRLTVT.

The chain couples TRBV7-3 to TRBJ2-1, with D uncertain. Per the germline V gene, CDR1 is SGHTA and CDR2 is FQGTGA. V was cut by 4 bases and J by 8 bases, with 12 bases left in between. The CDR3 contains 13 residues. The CDR3 DNA reads as TGTGCCAGCAGCTACGCCCCCGGCGATGAGCAGTTCTTC. Translation: CASSYAPGDEQFF.

This clone was seen only once. V usage is TRBV5-6 and J usage is TRBJ2-7, with D perhaps TRBD2 (6 bases). The V and J ends lost 4 bases and 5 bases respectively, with 19 bases between them. CDR3 size: 15 residues. Germline V CDR1 and CDR2: SGHDT, YYEEEE. In DNA, the CDR3 is TGTGCCAGCAGCCTGACAGCGGGCCGGTGGAACGAGCAGTACTTC. As protein: CASSLTAGRWNEQYF.

The genes are TRBV30 and TRBJ1-2; the D gene is possibly TRBD1 (5 bases). Germline CDR1 reads GTSNPN; CDR2 reads SVGIG (reference sequence). V lost 8 bases and J 0 bases, leaving 10 bases between the germline ends. The CDR3 runs 12 residues. Written as DNA, the CDR3 is TGTGCCGGGGGGTCAGCTAACTATGGCTACACCTTC. As protein: CAGGSANYGYTF. Supplemented by reference TRBV30 and TRBJ1-2, the full variable domain reads SQTIHQWPATLVQPVGSPLSLECTVEGTSNPNLYWYRQAAGRGLQLLFYSVGIGQISSEVPQNLSASRPQDRQFILSSKKLLLSDSGFYLCAGGSANYGYTFGSGTRLTVV.

The CDR3 is CATTDEEDRDYGYTF. Written as DNA, the CDR3 is TGTGCCACCACGGACGAGGAGGACCGTGACTATGGCTACACCTTC. The rearrangement uses TRBV19 and TRBJ1-2; D remains unclear. Germline V gene sequence: CDR1 LNHDA, CDR2 SQIVND (reference sequence). CDR3 length equals 15 residues. Trimming cost V 10 bases and J 3 bases, with 21 bases left between them.

The chain is built from TRBV19 and TRBJ2-3; D gene uncertain. Germline CDR1 LNHDA, CDR2 SQIVND (reference sequence). The CDR3 sequence is 13 residues long. The germline V and J ends were trimmed by 3 bases and 6 bases, with 10 bases remaining between them. DNA of the CDR3: TGTGCCAGTAGTATTGGGTCGAGGGATACGCAGTATTTT. It specifies CASSIGSRDTQYF.

The J gene is TRBJ2-5, the V gene TRBV30; D gene unclear. The V gene's germline CDR1 is GTSNPN and CDR2 SVGIG (reference sequence). V was cut by 3 bases and J by 5 bases, with 7 bases left in between. CDR3 size: 11 residues. The CDR3: CAWSHGETQYF. The CDR3 DNA follows: TGTGCCTGGAGCCATGGGGAGACCCAGTACTTC.

The rearrangement joins TRBV5-4 to TRBJ1-2; the D gene is possibly TRBD1 (6 bases). CDR1 and CDR2 from the germline V gene are SGHNT and YYREEE (reference sequence). The CDR3 length is 12 residues. The V end lost 4 bases, the J end lost 4 bases, and 8 bases lay between the germline ends. The DNA of the CDR3 is TGTGCCAGCAGCCCGGACAGCTATGGCTACACCTTC. It codes for CASSPDSYGYTF.

The chain recombines TRBV15 with TRBJ2-7, with 9 bases lining up with TRBD1. Germline loops: CDR1 LNHNV, CDR2 YYDKDF (reference sequence). V dropped 3 bases and J dropped 3; count of bases not matched to a gene: 9. The CDR3 is 16 amino acids. CDR3 sequence: CATSSHRDRAYYEQYF. As DNA, the CDR3 is TGTGCCACCAGCAGCCACCGGGACAGGGCGTACTACGAGCAGTACTTC.

The J gene is TRBJ2-7, the V gene TRBV28; the match to TRBD2 covers 8 bases. The germline CDR1 and CDR2 sequences are MDHEN and SYDVKM. V lost 6 bases and J lost 4; bases outside the gene matches: 5. The CDR3 is 13 residues long. The CDR3 sequence is CASSPGGPYEQYF. The CDR3 DNA follows: TGTGCCAGCAGCCCGGGAGGGCCGTACGAGCAGTACTTC. The whole variable domain, remainder taken from reference TRBV28 and TRBJ2-7, is DVKVTQSSRYLVKRTGEKVFLECVQDMDHENMFWYRQDPGLGLRLIYFSYDVKMKEKGDIPEGYSVSREKKERFSLILESASTNQTSMYLCASSPGGPYEQYFGPGTRLTVT.

This rearrangement joins TRBV6-6 to TRBJ1-1; a possible D gene is TRBD1 (5 bases). V lost 7 bases and J lost 6, with 15 bases in between. The CDR3 extends over 13 amino acids. The germline V gene encodes CDR1 MNHNY and CDR2 SVGAGI (reference sequence). Here the CDR3 reads CASIVGTLSEAFF. DNA for the CDR3: TGTGCCAGCATAGTCGGGACCCTCTCTGAAGCTTTCTTT.